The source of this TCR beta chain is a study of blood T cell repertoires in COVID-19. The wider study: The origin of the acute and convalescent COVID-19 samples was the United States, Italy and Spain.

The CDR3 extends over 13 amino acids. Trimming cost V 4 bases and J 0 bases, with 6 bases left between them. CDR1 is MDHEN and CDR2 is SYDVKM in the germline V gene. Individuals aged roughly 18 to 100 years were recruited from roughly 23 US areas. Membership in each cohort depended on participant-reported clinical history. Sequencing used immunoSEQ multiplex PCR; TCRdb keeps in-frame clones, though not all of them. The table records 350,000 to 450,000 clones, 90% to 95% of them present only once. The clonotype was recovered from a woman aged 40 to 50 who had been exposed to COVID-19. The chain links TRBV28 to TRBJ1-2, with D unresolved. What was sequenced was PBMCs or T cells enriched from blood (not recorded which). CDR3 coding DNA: TGTGCCAGCAGTTCGACAACTAACTATGGCTACACCTTC. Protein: CASSSTTNYGYTF.